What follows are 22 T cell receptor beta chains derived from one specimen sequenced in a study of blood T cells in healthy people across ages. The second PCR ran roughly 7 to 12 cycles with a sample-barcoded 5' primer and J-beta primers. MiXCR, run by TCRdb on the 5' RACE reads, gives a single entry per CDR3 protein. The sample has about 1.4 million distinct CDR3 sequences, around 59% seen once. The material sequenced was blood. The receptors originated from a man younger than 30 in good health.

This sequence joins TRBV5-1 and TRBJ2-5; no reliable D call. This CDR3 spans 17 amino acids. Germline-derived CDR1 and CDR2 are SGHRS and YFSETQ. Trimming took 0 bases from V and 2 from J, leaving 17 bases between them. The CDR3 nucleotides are TGCGCCAGCAGCTTGGCATCTGCCGCGAATCGACAAGAGACCCAGTACTTC. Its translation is CASSLASAANRQETQYF.

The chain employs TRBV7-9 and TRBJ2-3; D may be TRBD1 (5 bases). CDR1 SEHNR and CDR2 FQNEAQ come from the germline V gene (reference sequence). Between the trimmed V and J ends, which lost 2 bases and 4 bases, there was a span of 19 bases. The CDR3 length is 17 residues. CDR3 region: CASSLWPVTSRADTQYF. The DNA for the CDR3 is TGTGCCAGCAGCTTATGGCCTGTGACCTCCAGGGCAGATACGCAGTATTTT.

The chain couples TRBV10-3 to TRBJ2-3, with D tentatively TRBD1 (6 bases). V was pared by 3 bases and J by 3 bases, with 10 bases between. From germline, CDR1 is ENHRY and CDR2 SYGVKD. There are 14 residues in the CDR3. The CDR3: CAISELQGTDTQYF. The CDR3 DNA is TGTGCCATCAGTGAACTACAGGGAACAGATACGCAGTATTTT.

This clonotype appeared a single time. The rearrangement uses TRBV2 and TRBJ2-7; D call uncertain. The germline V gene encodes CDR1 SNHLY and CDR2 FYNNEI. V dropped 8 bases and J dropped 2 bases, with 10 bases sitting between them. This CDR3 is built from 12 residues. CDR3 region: CASGPVPYEQYF. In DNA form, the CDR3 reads TGTGCCAGCGGCCCAGTCCCCTACGAGCAGTACTTC.

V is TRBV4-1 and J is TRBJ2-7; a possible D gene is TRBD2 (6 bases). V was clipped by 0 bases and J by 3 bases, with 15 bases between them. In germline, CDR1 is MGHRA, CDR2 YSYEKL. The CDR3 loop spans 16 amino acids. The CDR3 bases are TGCGCCAGCAGCCAAGAGTGGCCTAGCGAGGTCTACGAGCAGTACTTC. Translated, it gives CASSQEWPSEVYEQYF.

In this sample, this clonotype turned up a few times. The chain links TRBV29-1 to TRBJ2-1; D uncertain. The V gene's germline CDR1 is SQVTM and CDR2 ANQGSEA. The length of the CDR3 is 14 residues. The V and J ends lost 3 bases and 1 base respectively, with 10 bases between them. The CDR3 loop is CSVEFGSSYNEQFF. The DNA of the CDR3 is TGCAGCGTTGAGTTCGGTAGTTCCTACAATGAGCAGTTCTTC.

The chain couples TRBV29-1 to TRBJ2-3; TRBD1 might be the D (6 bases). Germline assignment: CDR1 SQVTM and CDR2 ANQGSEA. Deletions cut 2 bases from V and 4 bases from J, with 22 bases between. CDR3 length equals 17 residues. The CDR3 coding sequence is TGCAGCGTTGAACCCGGAGATAGGGGGATTTGGTCAGATACGCAGTATTTT. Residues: CSVEPGDRGIWSDTQYF.

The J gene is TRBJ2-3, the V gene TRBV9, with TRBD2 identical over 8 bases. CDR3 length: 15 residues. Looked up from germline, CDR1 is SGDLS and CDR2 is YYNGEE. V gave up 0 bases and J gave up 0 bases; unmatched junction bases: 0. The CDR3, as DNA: TGTGCCAGCAGCGTAGCTAGCGGGAGCACAGATACGCAGTATTTT. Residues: CASSVASGSTDTQYF. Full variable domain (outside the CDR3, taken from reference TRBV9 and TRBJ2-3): DSGVTQTPKHLITATGQRVTLRCSPRSGDLSVYWYQQSLDQGLQFLIQYYNGEERAKGNILERFSAQQFPDLHSELNLSSLELGDSALYFCASSVASGSTDTQYFGPGTRLTVL.

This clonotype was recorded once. The CDR3 loop reads CSARVPQRPALSYNEQFF. CDR3 nucleotides: TGCAGTGCTAGAGTCCCTCAACGCCCCGCCCTCTCCTACAATGAGCAGTTCTTC. The rearrangement links TRBV20-1 to TRBJ2-1; D gene uncertain. Germline lookup yields CDR1 DFQATT and CDR2 SNEGSKA (reference sequence). The V and J ends lost 1 base and 0 bases respectively, with 19 bases between them. The CDR3 sequence is 18 residues long.

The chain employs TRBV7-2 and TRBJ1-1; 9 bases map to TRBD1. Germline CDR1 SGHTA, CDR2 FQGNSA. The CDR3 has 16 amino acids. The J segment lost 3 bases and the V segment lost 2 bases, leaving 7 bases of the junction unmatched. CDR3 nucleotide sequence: TGTGCCAGCAGCTTACCTGGGACAGGGCTTTACACTGAAGCTTTCTTT. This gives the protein CASSLPGTGLYTEAFF.

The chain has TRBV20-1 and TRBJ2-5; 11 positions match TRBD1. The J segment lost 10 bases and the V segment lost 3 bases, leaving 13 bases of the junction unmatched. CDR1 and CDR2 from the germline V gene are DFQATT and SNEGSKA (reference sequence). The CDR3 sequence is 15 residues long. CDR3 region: CSASLPGQGVVGQYF. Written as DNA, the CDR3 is TGCAGTGCTAGCCTCCCGGGACAGGGGGTTGTCGGCCAGTACTTC.

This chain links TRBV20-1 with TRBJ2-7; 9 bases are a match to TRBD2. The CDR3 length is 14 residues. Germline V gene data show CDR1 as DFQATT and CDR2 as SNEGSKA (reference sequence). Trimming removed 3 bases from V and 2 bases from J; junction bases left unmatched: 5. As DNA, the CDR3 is TGCAGTGCTAGGGCTAGCGGGACAACCTACGAGCAGTACTTC. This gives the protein CSARASGTTYEQYF.

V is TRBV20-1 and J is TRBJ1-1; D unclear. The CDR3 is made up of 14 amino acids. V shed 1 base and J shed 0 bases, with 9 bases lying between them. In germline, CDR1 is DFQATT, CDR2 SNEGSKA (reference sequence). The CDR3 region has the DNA TGCAGTGCTAGAGGAGGTCTACTGAACACTGAAGCTTTCTTT. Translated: CSARGGLLNTEAFF.

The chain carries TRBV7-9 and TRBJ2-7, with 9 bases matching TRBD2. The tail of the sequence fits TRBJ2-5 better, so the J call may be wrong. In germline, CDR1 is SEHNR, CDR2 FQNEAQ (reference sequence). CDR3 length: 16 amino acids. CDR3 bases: TGTGCCAGCAGCTTATTGCCCCAGGGACTAGCTGTGACCCAGTACTTC. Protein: CASSLLPQGLAVTQYF.

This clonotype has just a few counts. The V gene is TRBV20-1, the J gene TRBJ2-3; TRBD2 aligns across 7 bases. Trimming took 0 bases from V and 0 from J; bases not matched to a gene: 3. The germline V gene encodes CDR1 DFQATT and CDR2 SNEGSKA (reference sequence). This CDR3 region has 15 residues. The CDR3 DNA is TGCAGTGCTAGAGATCCGGGGGGAAGCACAGATACGCAGTATTTT. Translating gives CSARDPGGSTDTQYF.

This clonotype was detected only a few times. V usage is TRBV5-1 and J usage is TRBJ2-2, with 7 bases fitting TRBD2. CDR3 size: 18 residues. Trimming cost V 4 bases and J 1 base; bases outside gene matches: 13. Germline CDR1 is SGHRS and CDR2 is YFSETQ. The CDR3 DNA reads TGCGCCAGCAGCCCCGGACTAGGATCGTCCCTGAACACCGGGGAGCTGTTTTTT. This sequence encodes CASSPGLGSSLNTGELFF.

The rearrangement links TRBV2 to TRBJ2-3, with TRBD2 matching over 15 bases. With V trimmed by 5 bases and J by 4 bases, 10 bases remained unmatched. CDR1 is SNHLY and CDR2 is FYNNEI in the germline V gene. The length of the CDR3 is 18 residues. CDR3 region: CASSSGGTSGGTADTQYF. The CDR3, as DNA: TGTGCCAGCAGTTCTGGAGGGACTAGCGGGGGGACCGCAGATACGCAGTATTTT. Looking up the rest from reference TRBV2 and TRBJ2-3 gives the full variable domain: EPEVTQTPSHQVTQMGQEVILRCVPISNHLYFYWYRQILGQKVEFLVSFYNNEISEKSEIFDDQFSVERPDGSNFTLKIRSTKLEDSAMYFCASSSGGTSGGTADTQYFGPGTRLTVL.

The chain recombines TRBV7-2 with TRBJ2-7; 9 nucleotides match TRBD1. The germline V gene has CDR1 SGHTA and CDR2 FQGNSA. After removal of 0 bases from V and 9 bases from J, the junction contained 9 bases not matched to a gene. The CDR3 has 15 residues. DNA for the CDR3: TGTGCCAGCAGCTTAGCACTACAGGGGGCTCACGGGCAGTACTTC. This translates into CASSLALQGAHGQYF.

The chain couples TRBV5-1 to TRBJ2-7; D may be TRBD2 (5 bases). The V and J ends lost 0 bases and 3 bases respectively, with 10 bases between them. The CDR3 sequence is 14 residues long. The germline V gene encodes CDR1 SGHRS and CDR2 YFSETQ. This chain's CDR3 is CASSLVGEGYEQYF. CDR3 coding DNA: TGCGCCAGCAGCTTGGTCGGAGAGGGCTACGAGCAGTACTTC.

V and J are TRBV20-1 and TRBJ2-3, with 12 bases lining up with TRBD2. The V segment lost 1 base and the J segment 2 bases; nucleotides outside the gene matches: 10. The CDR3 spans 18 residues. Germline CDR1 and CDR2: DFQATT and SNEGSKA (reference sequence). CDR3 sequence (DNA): TGCAGTGCTAGAGTCGGGGAAGGACTAGCGGGGTACACAGATACGCAGTATTTT. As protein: CSARVGEGLAGYTDTQYF.

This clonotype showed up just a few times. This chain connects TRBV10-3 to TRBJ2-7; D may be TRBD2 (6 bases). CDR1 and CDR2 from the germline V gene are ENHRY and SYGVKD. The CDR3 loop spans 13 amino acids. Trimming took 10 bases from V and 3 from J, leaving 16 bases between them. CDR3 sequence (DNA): TGTGCCAGCGCGGGACCCCCCAGCTACGAGCAGTACTTC. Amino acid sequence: CASAGPPSYEQYF.

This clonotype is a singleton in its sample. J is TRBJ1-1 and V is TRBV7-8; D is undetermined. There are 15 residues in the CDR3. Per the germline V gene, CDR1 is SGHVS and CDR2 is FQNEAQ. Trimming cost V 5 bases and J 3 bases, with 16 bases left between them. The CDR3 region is CASSPYGVADTEAFF. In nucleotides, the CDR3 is TGTGCCAGCAGCCCGTATGGGGTCGCGGACACTGAAGCTTTCTTT.